The 3 T cell receptor beta chains below were found in one sample sequenced in a study of immune heterogeneity within non-small cell lung tumors. In a multiplex PCR, 32 V and 13 J primers amplified TCR beta CDR3. Each CDR3 protein is one row after TCRdb ran MiXCR on the multiplex PCR reads. The repertoire includes 30,000 to 40,000 distinct CDR3 sequences, around 30% of them detected once, and under 5% sits in the top ten. Template material comprised bulk tumor genomic DNA at approximately 600 ng per sample. Taken during surgery, several biopsies per primary tumor were spaced as far apart as possible within the tumor mass. Curative surgery was undertaken by patients, who had untreated, newly diagnosed non-small cell lung cancer. Sequencing was carried out using lung tumor tissue. Receptor source: a man aged 40-49 years with non-small cell lung cancer.

Points on this clonotype: This may be a read error: a much more frequent sequence differs by one nucleotide. The chain employs TRBV29-1 and TRBJ2-2; 14 nucleotides match TRBD2. Germline loops: CDR1 SQVTM, CDR2 ANQGSEA. The CDR3 sequence is 14 residues long. This CDR3 is CSVGLAGGTGQLFF. The CDR3 DNA reads as TGCAGCGTTGGACTAGCGGGAGGGACCGGGCAGCTGTTTTTT.

V and J are TRBV20-1 and TRBJ2-3; 7 bases agree with TRBD2. This CDR3 has 14 amino acids. The V and J ends lost 1 base and 5 bases, in that order; junction bases with no gene match: 6. Germline CDR1 is DFQATT and CDR2 is SNEGSKA (reference sequence). The CDR3 loop is CSARVPGGGDTQYF. CDR3 bases: TGCAGTGCTAGAGTCCCGGGAGGTGGAGATACGCAGTATTTT.

For this clonotype: This sequence may be a read error, since a much larger clone differs from it by one base. This chain links TRBV6-2 or TRBV6-3 with TRBJ1-2, with D possibly being TRBD1 (6 bases). The CDR3 is 14 amino acids. CDR1 and CDR2 from the germline V gene are MNHEY and SVGEGT. The CDR3 region has the DNA TGTGTCAGCAGCGACGAGCAGGGGTTGAGTCGCTACACCTTC. Translated: CVSSDEQGLSRYTF.